This T cell receptor (beta chain) was profiled in a study of T-cell reconstitution after alpha-beta-depleted transplantation in children. Overall study findings and caveats: A year had passed since transplant, and T-cell counts and diversity by then came mostly from newly produced T cells. Alpha-beta T cells present about two months after transplant were reported to originate from several hundred expanded graft clones. The high TCRbeta diversity at day 60 in some patients came from surviving recipient T cells and thymic progenitors.

Germline V gene lookup returns CDR1 MGHRA and CDR2 YSYEKL. Trimming left V 1 base short and J 0 bases short, with 6 bases between. The CDR3 has 15 amino acids. Researchers prepared the TCRbeta library using unique molecular identifiers, the study reports. One entry per CDR3 protein results from TCRdb running MiXCR on the PCR reads. The sample lists about 980,000 distinct CDR3 sequences; roughly 29% were seen once. With respect to this clonotype: No antigen is known for it.

The sequences come from PBMCs, mostly from graft donor cells, collected 360 days after TCRalphabeta/CD19-depleted stem cell transplant. The TCR originated in a boy less than two years old who had a stem cell transplant for SCID, so the T cells may come from the graft donor. The chain employs TRBV4-1 and TRBJ2-2; D is unresolved. The DNA for the CDR3 is TGCGCCAGCAGCCAAGCGGCTTCGAACACCGGGGAGCTGTTTTTT. Amino acids: CASSQAASNTGELFF.